A single sample is the source of the 10 T cell receptor beta chains below, sequenced in a study of early stage breast cancer tumors. TCRdb's copy holds only in-frame clones and misses some; the assay was immunoSEQ multiplex PCR. The table has more than 12,000 clones, approximately 84% seen once. The sequenced sample was normal breast tissue next to the tumor. These TCRs come from a person in their thirties with breast cancer.

The chain couples TRBV7-2 to TRBJ1-5; no clear D gene. The germline gives CDR1 SGHTA, CDR2 FQGNSA. Deletions cut 1 base from V and 6 bases from J, with 10 bases between. The CDR3 is 14 amino acids. The DNA for the CDR3 is TGTGCCAGCAGCTTAGTAGCCCGAGGTCAGCCCCAGCATTTT. Protein product: CASSLVARGQPQHF.

In its sample, this clone is large (0.1 to 1%). The chain joins TRBV27 to TRBJ2-7; perhaps TRBD1 as D (5 bases). The V gene lost 6 bases and the J gene lost 4 bases, with 13 bases spanning the gap. CDR3 size: 13 residues. Germline assignment: CDR1 MNHEY and CDR2 SMNVEV (reference sequence). The CDR3 DNA is TGTGCCAGCAGCCCTTCCCAGGGATACGAGCAGTACTTC. Translating it yields CASSPSQGYEQYF.

This clone was observed once. The rearrangement uses TRBV30 and TRBJ2-1; weak D call: TRBD1 (6 bases). V was cut by 1 base and J by 3 bases, with 10 bases left in between. The CDR3 has 14 residues. Germline V gives CDR1 GTSNPN, CDR2 SVGIG (reference sequence). Here the CDR3 DNA reads TGTGCCTGGAGTGCGACAGGCAACTACAATGAGCAGTTCTTC. Its translation: CAWSATGNYNEQFF.

The V and J genes are TRBV18 and TRBJ2-3; 11 nucleotides agree with TRBD2. Germline V gene lookup returns CDR1 KGHSH and CDR2 LQKENI. V shed 3 bases, J shed 4 bases, and the junction held 3 bases outside the gene matches. This CDR3 is built from 15 residues. The CDR3 sequence is CASSPPGLAADTQYF. Here the CDR3 DNA reads TGTGCCAGCTCACCTCCGGGACTAGCGGCAGATACGCAGTATTTT.

The CDR3 is CASSQYNVAGELFF. DNA for the CDR3: TGTGCCAGCTCACAATACAATGTTGCCGGGGAGCTGTTTTTT. This chain joins TRBV18 and TRBJ2-2; no definite D call. The CDR3 has 14 amino acids. Germline CDR1 reads KGHSH; CDR2 reads LQKENI. V dropped 4 bases and J dropped 6 bases, with 12 bases sitting between them.

This clone has a handful of counts. This chain connects TRBV10-1 to TRBJ2-7, with D uncertain. The V gene's germline CDR1 is WNHNN and CDR2 SYGVQD (reference sequence). This CDR3 comprises 13 residues. The germline V and J ends were trimmed by 8 bases and 0 bases, with 11 bases remaining between them. The CDR3 DNA follows: TGCGCCAGCGGCGGAGCCCTCTCCTACGAGCAGTACTTC. This translates into CASGGALSYEQYF.

The chain recombines TRBV18 with TRBJ2-1; a possible D gene is TRBD2 (6 bases). Trimming removed 6 bases at V and 7 bases at J, with 16 bases between. CDR3 length equals 14 residues. Germline CDR1 KGHSH, CDR2 LQKENI. CDR3 DNA sequence: TGTGCCAGCTCGCCCCAAACTAGCAATAATGAGCAGTTCTTC. Translation: CASSPQTSNNEQFF.

The gene calls are TRBV7-2 and TRBJ2-7, with 7 nucleotides matching TRBD1. CDR3 size: 14 residues. V dropped 4 bases and J dropped 0; count of bases not matched to a gene: 3. Germline assignment: CDR1 SGHTA and CDR2 FQGNSA. The CDR3 nucleotides are TGTGCCAGCAGCTGGGGACAGAACTCCTACGAGCAGTACTTC. Amino acids: CASSWGQNSYEQYF.

With respect to this clone: This sample also contains other DNA sequences that code for the same CDR3. The chain joins TRBV6-5 to TRBJ2-7; D perhaps matches TRBD1 (5 bases). Germline CDR1 and CDR2: MNHEY and SVGAGI. Trimming removed 6 bases from V and 0 bases from J, with 12 bases in between. The CDR3 length is 14 residues. The CDR3 reads CASSRQLHSYEQYF. The CDR3 DNA reads as TGTGCCAGCAGCCGACAGCTGCACTCCTACGAGCAGTACTTC.

The CDR3 region is CASSSAYRTGGDSPLHF. In DNA, the CDR3 is TGTGCCAGCAGCTCCGCTTACCGGACAGGGGGCGATTCACCCCTCCACTTT. J is TRBJ1-6 and V is TRBV5-4; 11 positions agree with TRBD1. V trimming: 3 bases; J trimming: 8 bases; junction bases outside the gene matches: 10. Looked up from germline, CDR1 is SGHNT and CDR2 is YYREEE (reference sequence). The CDR3 runs to 17 residues.